This T cell receptor beta chain was observed in a study of T-cell reconstitution after alpha-beta-depleted transplantation in children. General study results and limits: Several hundred graft clones that had expanded were reportedly the source of alpha-beta T cells about two months after transplant. Surviving recipient T cells and thymic progenitors accounted for the high day-60 TCRbeta diversity observed in some patients. The authors attributed T-cell counts and diversity one year after transplant mostly to newly produced T cells.

The authors prepared the TCRbeta library with unique molecular identifiers. Using its own MiXCR run on the PCR reads, TCRdb lists one record per CDR3 protein. The data contain some 140,000 distinct CDR3 sequences, roughly 10% of them singletons. Many counts were recorded for this clonotype. Its specificity is unknown. This TCR was sampled from a girl under three years old who had a stem cell transplant for combined immunodeficiency, so the T cells may come from the graft donor. The sample was PBMCs, mostly from graft donor cells, taken 180 days after TCRalphabeta/CD19-depleted stem cell transplant.

The CDR3 sequence is CAISPGTNYEQYF. The CDR3 DNA sequence: TGTGCCATCAGTCCAGGGACCAACTACGAGCAGTACTTC. The rearrangement uses TRBV10-3 and TRBJ2-7, with D perhaps assigned TRBD1 or TRBD2 (5 bases each). The V end lost 5 bases, the J end lost 3 bases, and 11 bases lay between the germline ends. The CDR3 consists of 13 residues. The V gene's germline CDR1 is ENHRY and CDR2 SYGVKD.